These 4 T cell receptor beta chains came from one sample sequenced in a study of CD8+ T cells in alopecia areata. Using CD4, CD8alpha, NKG2D, NKG2ACE and other markers, pooled cutaneous lymph node cells were sorted. Extraction of RNA preceded its reverse transcription into cDNA, which served as the sequencing template. Produced via immunoSEQ multiplex PCR; TCRdb's table is partial and in-frame only. The table lists 250,000 or so clones, with no singletons. The sequencing input was CD4+ T cells sorted from a lymph node. The receptors were sampled from a C3H/HeJ mouse with alopecia areata. MHC haplotype of the mouse line: H2-k.

Turning to this clone: Genes and germline are mouse. With the read ending 4 residues before the CDR3 end, the germline J gene is used to fill in that end. V usage is TRBV5 and J usage is TRBJ2-3; 9 nucleotides agree with TRBD2. Germline-derived CDR1 and CDR2 are LGHNA and YNLKQL (reference sequence). V lost 4 bases and J lost 3; bases outside the gene matches: 5. The length of the CDR3 is 15 residues. The CDR3 here is CASSLGGAGAETLYF. The sequenced CDR3 bases are TGTGCCAGCAGCCTTGGGGGGGCGGGGGCAGAA.

Concerning this clone itself: Mouse germline and gene names are used. Coverage ceases 4 residues before the CDR3 finishes, and the germline J gene fills in the end. The J gene is TRBJ2-1, the V gene TRBV13-2, with 10 bases matching TRBD2. Trimming took 0 bases from V and 3 from J; bases not matched to a gene: 3. CDR1 and CDR2 from the germline V gene are NNHNN and SYGAGS (reference sequence). This CDR3 has 16 amino acids. CDR3 DNA (partial): TGTGCCAGCGGTGATGCTGGGGGGGCGCCCTATGCT. Encoded protein: CASGDAGGAPYA. The whole CDR3 sequence is CASGDAGGAPYAEQFF.

Concerning this clone itself: All gene names here are mouse names. The read ends 4 residues before the CDR3 terminus; that terminus is restored from the germline J gene. The V call is TRBV13-1, the J call TRBJ2-4; 8 bases are a match to TRBD2. The trim removed 3 bases at V and 0 bases at J, leaving 6 bases unmatched. This CDR3 has 16 residues. Germline CDR1 NSHNY, CDR2 SYGAGN. The CDR3 here is CASSAPGGFSQNTLYF. CDR3 bases read: TGTGCCAGCAGTGCTCCTGGGGGGTTTAGTCAAAAC.

This clone was observed a few times. Gene labels here are mouse ones. The CDR3 end is not reached by the read, which stops 4 residues before it; the germline J gene fills it in. This rearrangement joins TRBV5 to TRBJ2-3; 12 positions agree with TRBD1. With V trimmed by 3 bases and J by 1 base, 2 bases remained unmatched. CDR1 and CDR2 from the germline V gene are LGHNA and YNLKQL (reference sequence). CDR3 length equals 16 residues. CDR3 residues: CASSQGQGAGAETLYF. CDR3 DNA (partial): TGTGCCAGCAGCCAGGGACAGGGGGCGGGTGCAGAA.